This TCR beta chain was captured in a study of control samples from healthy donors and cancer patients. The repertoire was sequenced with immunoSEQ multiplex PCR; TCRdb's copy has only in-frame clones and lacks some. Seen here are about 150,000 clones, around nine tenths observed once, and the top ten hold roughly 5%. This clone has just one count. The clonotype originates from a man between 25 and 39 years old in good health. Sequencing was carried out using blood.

Here the CDR3 reads CASSYRRTDTQYF. CDR3 DNA sequence: TGTGCCAGCAGTTACCGGCGGACAGATACGCAGTATTTT. This chain joins TRBV6-6 and TRBJ2-3, with D unresolved. Germline V lookup: CDR1 MNHNY, CDR2 SVGAGI (reference sequence). The V end lost 2 bases, the J end lost 3 bases, and 6 bases lay between the germline ends. The CDR3 sequence is 13 residues long.